What follows is one T cell receptor beta chain and its context. This clonotype occurred many times. The antigen it recognizes is unknown. No base qualities exist here, and no much larger clone lies one base off it. Two rounds of multiplex PCR were performed to amplify the TCR beta CDR3 region from genomic DNA. In the first round of PCR, primers specific to each TRBV and TRBJ gene were used, and the primer sequences are filed in Chinese patent CN105087789A. The second PCR round used universal primers. The Roche High Pure PCR Template Preparation Kit was used to extract genomic DNA from the frozen PBMCs. An Illumina HiSeq 3000 was used to sequence the libraries paired-end with 151 bp reads. In the original analysis: CutAdapt was used to discard raw reads that did not contain the multiplex PCR primer sequences. High-quality paired reads were merged into contigs with PEAR. TRB V, D and J gene segments were assigned to each contig with MiXCR by alignment to reference sequences. To remove sequencing errors, CDR3 sequences were clustered according to base quality and sequence similarity. Shannon entropy, normalized by the natural log of the productive TCR sequence number, served as the measure of diversity. One minus Shannon entropy divided by the natural log of the number of unique clonotypes was used as the definition of clonality. Using the Youden index from ROC curves, the researchers picked the repertoire-metric cut-offs for progression-free survival, and all analyses were carried out in R 3.5.3. TCRdb itself trimmed the public reads at Q25 with fastp, ran MiXCR and retained productive beta chains. Each entry merges the rows of one CDR3 protein and shows their most common DNA and genes. The authors' filters were not applied to this entry. The sample table records tens of thousands of distinct CDR3 sequences; about 26% of these occur just once. Jointly, the top ten make up about 7.5% of the sample.

These data are taken from a study of prognosis after radiotherapy for stage I lung cancer (dated by TCRdb to the early 2020s). Study-wide context: Over 15 stage I NSCLC patients were enrolled in Nanjing, China, between 2018 and early 2019. Some 14 patients presented with newly diagnosed primary stage I lung tumors, and 4 to 6 carried oligometastatic NSCLC following surgical resection of the primary tumor. Every patient was deemed medically inoperable, over 10 because of comorbidities and several because they refused surgery. The cohort was made up of 13 men and roughly six women, with a median age of around 70 years and an age range of roughly 50 to 95 years. Squamous cell carcinoma histology was identified in over five patients, and adenocarcinoma histology was identified in about 12 patients. SBRT was given in 3 to 5 fractions with a biologically effective dose of at least 100 Gy, using image-guided IMRT or VMAT. Concurrent therapy was not administered to any patient alongside SBRT. Distant metastases were developed by four of the 19 patients after SBRT, at a median of roughly 7 months, whereas no significant progression was observed in the other 15 patients. The study profiled peripheral blood TCR beta repertoires from stage I NSCLC patients before and after stereotactic body radiotherapy and related them to distant failure. A total of roughly 40 blood samples from approximately 20 patients were sequenced, with one sample obtained before and one obtained after SBRT for each patient.

On the study overall, not on this receptor specifically: Post-SBRT Shannon entropy and its change from baseline were lower in patients who developed distant metastases; baseline Shannon entropy was not associated with metastases. No determination of tumor specificity was made for expanded TCR clones. All reported P values were unadjusted for multiple comparisons. TRBV and TRBJ usage frequencies reportedly differed by metastasis status, in two V genes at baseline and in eight or nine V and two J genes after SBRT. The small cohort and short follow-up limited the study, so independent validation of the findings is needed. Unique TCR clone counts fell after SBRT (median 10,088 before versus roughly 7,200 after; Wilcoxon paired P=0.011).

A history of other malignancies or of prior chemotherapy or radiotherapy was absent in all patients, and node-negative disease was shown on CT and PET/CT in all patients. About 6.2 milliliters of peripheral venous blood were drawn into EDTA tubes at each of two time points. Ficoll-Paque Plus density-gradient centrifugation was used to isolate PBMCs. Right after collection, samples were kept at -80 degrees C until analysis. The CDR3 goes from the cysteine to the phenylalanine over 16 residues. The sequence is cut down to CDR3 DNA, 48 bases in frame from base 1. Reading the germline V gene gives CDR1 SGHTA and CDR2 FQGNSA. V loses 5 bases of germline sequence and J loses 0 bases, and the interval between the two ends is 15 bases.

The input for sequencing was PBMCs, taken before or after stereotactic body radiation therapy (not recorded which). The chain employs TRBV7-2 and TRBJ2-3; too little of a D gene remains to name it. The sequence came from a donor over 45 with non-small cell lung cancer. DNA sequence: TGTGCCAGCAGCCCTACCCTGGCCCTCAGCACAGATACGCAGTATTTT. Translated, it gives CASSPTLALSTDTQYF.